This T cell receptor (beta chain) was observed in a study of blood T cell repertoires in COVID-19. Study as a whole: Samples of COVID-19 (acute and convalescent) were obtained from the United States, Italy and Spain.

CDR1 and CDR2 from the germline V gene are MNHEY and SVGEGT. V was pared by 4 bases and J by 1 base, with 8 bases between. The CDR3 length is 14 residues. Recruits, aged roughly 18 to 89 years, lived in 20 to 30 US areas. Grouping used clinical history reported by participants in a survey and questionnaire. The protocol was immunoSEQ multiplex PCR, while the TCRdb copy is restricted to in-frame clones and leaves out a portion. The sample yields 200,000 or so clones, roughly 87% seen once. The TCR originated in a woman aged 40 to 50 with acute COVID-19. This chain joins TRBV6-2 or TRBV6-3 and TRBJ1-5; no clear D gene. The sequencing input was PBMCs or T cells enriched from blood (not recorded which). The CDR3 region is CASSSGYSNQPQHF. The CDR3 bases are TGTGCCAGCAGTTCCGGGTACAGCAATCAGCCCCAGCATTTT.